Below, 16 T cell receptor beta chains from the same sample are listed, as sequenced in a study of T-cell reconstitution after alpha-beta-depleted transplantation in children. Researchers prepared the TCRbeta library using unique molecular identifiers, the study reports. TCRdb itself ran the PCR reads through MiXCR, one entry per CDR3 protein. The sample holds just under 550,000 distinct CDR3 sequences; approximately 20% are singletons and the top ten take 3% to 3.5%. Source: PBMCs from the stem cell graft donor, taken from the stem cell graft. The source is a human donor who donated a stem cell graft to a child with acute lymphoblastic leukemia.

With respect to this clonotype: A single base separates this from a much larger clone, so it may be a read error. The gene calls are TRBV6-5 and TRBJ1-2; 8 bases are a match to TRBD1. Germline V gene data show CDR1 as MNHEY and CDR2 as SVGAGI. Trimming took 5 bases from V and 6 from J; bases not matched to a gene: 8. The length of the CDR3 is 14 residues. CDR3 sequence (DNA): TGTGCCAGCAGTCACGGCCGGACAGGGAATGGCTACACCTTC. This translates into CASSHGRTGNGYTF.

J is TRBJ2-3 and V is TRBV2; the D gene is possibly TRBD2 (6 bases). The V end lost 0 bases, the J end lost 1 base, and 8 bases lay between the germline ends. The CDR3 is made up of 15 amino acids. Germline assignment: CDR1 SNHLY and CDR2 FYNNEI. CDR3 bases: TGTGCCAGCAGTGAAGCTACGGGAGGCACAGATACGCAGTATTTT. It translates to CASSEATGGTDTQYF.

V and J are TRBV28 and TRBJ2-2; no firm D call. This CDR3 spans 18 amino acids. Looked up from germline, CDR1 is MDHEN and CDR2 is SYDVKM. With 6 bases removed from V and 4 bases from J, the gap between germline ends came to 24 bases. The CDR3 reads CASRLSTAAGRFTGELFF. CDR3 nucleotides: TGTGCCAGCAGGCTAAGCACGGCAGCCGGGCGGTTCACCGGGGAGCTGTTTTTT. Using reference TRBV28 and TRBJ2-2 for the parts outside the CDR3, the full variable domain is DVKVTQSSRYLVKRTGEKVFLECVQDMDHENMFWYRQDPGLGLRLIYFSYDVKMKEKGDIPEGYSVSREKKERFSLILESASTNQTSMYLCASRLSTAAGRFTGELFFGEGSRLTVL.

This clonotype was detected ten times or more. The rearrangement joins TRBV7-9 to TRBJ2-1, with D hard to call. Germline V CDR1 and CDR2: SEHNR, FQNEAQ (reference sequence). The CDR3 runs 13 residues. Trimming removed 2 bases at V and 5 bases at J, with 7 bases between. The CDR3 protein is CASSLLADNEQFF. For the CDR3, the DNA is TGTGCCAGCAGCTTACTGGCTGACAATGAGCAGTTCTTC.

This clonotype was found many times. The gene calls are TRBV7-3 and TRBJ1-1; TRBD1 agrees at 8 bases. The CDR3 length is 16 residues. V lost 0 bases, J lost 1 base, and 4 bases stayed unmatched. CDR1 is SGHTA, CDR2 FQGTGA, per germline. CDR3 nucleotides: TGTGCCAGCAGCTTAACTCCAGGGGGCAGGAACACTGAAGCTTTCTTT. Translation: CASSLTPGGRNTEAFF. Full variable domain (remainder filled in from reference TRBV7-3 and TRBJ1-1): GAGVSQTPSNKVTEKGKYVELRCDPISGHTALYWYRQSLGQGPEFLIYFQGTGAADDSGLPNDRFFAVRPEGSVSTLKIQRTERGDSAVYLCASSLTPGGRNTEAFFGQGTRLTVV.

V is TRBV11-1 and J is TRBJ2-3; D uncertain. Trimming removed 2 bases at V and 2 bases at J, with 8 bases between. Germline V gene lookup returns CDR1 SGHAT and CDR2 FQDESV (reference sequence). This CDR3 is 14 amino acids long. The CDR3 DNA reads TGTGCCAGCAGCTTACAGGTGACCACAGATACGCAGTATTTT. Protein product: CASSLQVTTDTQYF.

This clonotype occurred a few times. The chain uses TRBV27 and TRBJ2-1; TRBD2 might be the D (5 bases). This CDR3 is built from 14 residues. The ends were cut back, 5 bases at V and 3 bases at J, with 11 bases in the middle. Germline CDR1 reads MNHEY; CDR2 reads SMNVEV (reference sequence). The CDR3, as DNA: TGTGCCAGCAGTCCCCCCGGGGTCTACAATGAGCAGTTCTTC. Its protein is CASSPPGVYNEQFF.

CDR3 in DNA: TGTGCCAGCAGTTACTCGGGTGGGGTCACTGAAGCTTTCTTT. This gives the protein CASSYSGGVTEAFF. The J gene is TRBJ1-1, the V gene TRBV6-5; D unresolved. The ends were cut back, 0 bases at V and 4 bases at J, with 9 bases in the middle. Looked up from germline, CDR1 is MNHEY and CDR2 is SVGAGI. The CDR3 length is 14 residues.

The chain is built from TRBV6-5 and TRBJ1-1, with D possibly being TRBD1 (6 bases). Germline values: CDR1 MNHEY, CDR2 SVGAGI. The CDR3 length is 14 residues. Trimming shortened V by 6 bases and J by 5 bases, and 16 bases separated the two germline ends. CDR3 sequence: CASRLTRGGTEAFF. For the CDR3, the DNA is TGTGCCAGCAGATTAACCAGGGGAGGTACTGAAGCTTTCTTT.

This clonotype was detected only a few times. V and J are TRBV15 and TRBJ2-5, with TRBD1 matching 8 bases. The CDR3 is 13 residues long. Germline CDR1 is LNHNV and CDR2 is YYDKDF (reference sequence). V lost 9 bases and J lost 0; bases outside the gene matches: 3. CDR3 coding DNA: TGTGCCACGGGGGGACAGGACCAAGAGACCCAGTACTTC. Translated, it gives CATGGQDQETQYF.

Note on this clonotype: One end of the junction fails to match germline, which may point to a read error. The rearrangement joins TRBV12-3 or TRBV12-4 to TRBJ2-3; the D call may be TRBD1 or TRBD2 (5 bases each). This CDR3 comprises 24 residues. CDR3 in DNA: TGTGCCAGCAGTTTAGATCTCGGACGGTGGGATCGAATGGGCGGACTCGGTACCACAGGTACGCAGTATTTT. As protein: CASSLDLGRWDRMGGLGTTGTQYF.

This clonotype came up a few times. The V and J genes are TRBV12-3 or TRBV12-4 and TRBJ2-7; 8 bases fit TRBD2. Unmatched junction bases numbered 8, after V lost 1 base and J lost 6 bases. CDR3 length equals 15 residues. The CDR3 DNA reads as TGTGCCAGCAGTTTAGTACCAGCGGGAGCAGGCGAGCAGTACTTC. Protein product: CASSLVPAGAGEQYF.

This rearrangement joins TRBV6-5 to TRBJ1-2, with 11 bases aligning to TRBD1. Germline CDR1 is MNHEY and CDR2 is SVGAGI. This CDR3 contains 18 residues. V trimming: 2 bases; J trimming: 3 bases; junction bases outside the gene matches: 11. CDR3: CASSYDSGTGGSHYGYTF. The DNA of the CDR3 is TGTGCCAGCAGTTACGACTCCGGGACAGGGGGTTCTCACTATGGCTACACCTTC.

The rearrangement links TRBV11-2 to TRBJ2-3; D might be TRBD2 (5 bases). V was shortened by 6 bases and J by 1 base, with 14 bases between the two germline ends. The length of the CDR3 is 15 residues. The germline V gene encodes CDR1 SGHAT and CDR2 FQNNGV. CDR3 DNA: TGTGCCAGCAGTTCCTCATCCGGGGGCACAGATACGCAGTATTTT. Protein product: CASSSSSGGTDTQYF.

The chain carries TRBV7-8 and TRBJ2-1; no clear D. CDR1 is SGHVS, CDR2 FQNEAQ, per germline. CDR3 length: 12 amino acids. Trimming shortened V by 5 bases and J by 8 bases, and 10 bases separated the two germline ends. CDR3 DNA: TGTGCCAGCAGCCATGCGGTGGATGAGCAGTTCTTC. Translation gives CASSHAVDEQFF.

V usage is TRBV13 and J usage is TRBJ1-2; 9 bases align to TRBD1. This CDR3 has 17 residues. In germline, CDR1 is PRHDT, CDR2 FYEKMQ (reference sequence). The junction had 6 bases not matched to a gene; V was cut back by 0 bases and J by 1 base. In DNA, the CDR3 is TGTGCCAGCAGCTTAGGGACAGGGGGACTCCTTAACTATGGCTACACCTTC. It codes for CASSLGTGGLLNYGYTF.